This is a list of T cell receptor beta chains from one sample in a study of tumor-infiltrating lymphocytes in primary liver carcinoma. TCRdb re-called the multiplex PCR reads through MiXCR, storing one row per CDR3 protein. There are roughly 80,000 distinct CDR3 sequences in the sample; 69% occur only once, and 26% lies in the top ten. The specimen sequenced was tumor-adjacent normal liver tissue. The receptors originated from a man aged 35 to 55 with primary liver carcinoma and hepatitis B virus infection. CDR3s include the opening cysteine and the closing phenylalanine or tryptophan. The D gene is left open where the match is weak. Not all rows give a size; the values are once, few, many and, for expanded clones, a class.

>TRBV29-1|TRBD1|TRBJ2-5|.
CNVAGQGRETQYF
TGCAACGTTGCCGGACAGGGACGAGAGACCCAGTACTTC
>TRBV29-1|.|TRBJ2-5|.
CGVVTDAQETQYF
TGCGGCGTTGTAACAGATGCGCAAGAGACCCAGTACTTC
>TRBV14|TRBD1|TRBJ1-1|many
CASSQDVDRVTRRLGTEAFF
TGTGCCAGCAGCCAAGATGTGGACAGGGTGACCCGACGGCTTGGGACTGAAGCTTTCTTT
>TRBV6-1|TRBD1|TRBJ1-5|many
CASSLQGATQPQHF
TGTGCCAGCAGTCTACAGGGGGCCACTCAGCCCCAGCATTTT
>TRBV6-5|.|TRBJ2-3|.
CPSSRRADSHTRYF
TGTCCCAGCAGCCGCCGTGCCGACAGCCATACGCGGTATTTT
>TRBV10-3|.|TRBJ1-4|few
CAISVGTSNEKLFF
TGTGCCATCAGTGTCGGGACCAGTAATGAAAAACTGTTTTTT
>TRBV7-9|TRBD2|TRBJ2-3|many
CASSSAGARTDTQYF
TGTGCCAGCAGCTCCGCGGGAGCCCGGACAGATACGCAGTATTTT
>TRBV29-1|.|TRBJ2-7|.
CSVRGSSYVHYF
TGCAGCGTCCGGGGTTCTTCCTACGTGCATTACTTC
>TRBV10-1|.|TRBJ2-5|.
CAGSHTKAGETQYF
TGCGCCGGCAGCCATACTAAGGCGGGAGAGACCCAGTACTTC
>TRBV11-3|TRBD1|TRBJ1-1|once
CASSGGLRTEGFF
TGTGCCAGTTCAGGGGGCTTACGGACTGAAGGTTTCTTT
>TRBV9|TRBD2|TRBJ2-7|.
CASSVGIGLAGVEQYF
TGTGCCAGCAGCGTAGGTATAGGACTAGCGGGAGTCGAGCAGTACTTC
>TRBV28|TRBD1|TRBJ2-7|many
CASSLPPLQGAGLYEQYF
TGTGCCAGCAGTTTACCCCCCCTACAGGGGGCAGGACTCTACGAGCAGTACTTC
>TRBV6-2/TRBV6-3|.|TRBJ1-5|once
CASTLDSYSNQPRHF
TGTGCCAGCACCCTCGACAGCTATAGCAATCAGCCCCGCCATTTC
>TRBV12-3/TRBV12-4|.|TRBJ2-7|many
CASSSRLDYEQYF
TGTGCCAGCAGTTCACGGTTGGACTACGAGCAGTACTTC
>TRBV12-3/TRBV12-4|.|TRBJ1-5|.
CANSLIGVGNQPQQF
TGTGCCAACAGTTTAATTGGTGTGGGCAATCAGCCCCAGCAATTT
>TRBV4-3|.|TRBJ2-2|many
CASSQYTENTGELFF
TGCGCCAGCAGCCAATATACAGAGAACACCGGGGAGCTGTTTTTT
>TRBV6-6|.|TRBJ2-1|many
CASTYHQSSYNEQFF
TGTGCCAGCACTTACCACCAGAGCTCCTACAATGAGCAGTTCTTC
>TRBV11-2|TRBD2|TRBJ2-5|.
CANSLDPWSSGRGETQYF
TGTGCCAACAGTTTGGATCCGTGGTCTAGCGGGAGAGGAGAGACCCAGTACTTC
>TRBV11-2|.|TRBJ2-2|.
CASSLSLVRVTWELFF
TGTGCCAGCAGCTTATCCCTAGTCCGGGTCACATGGGAGCTATTTTTT
>TRBV11-2|.|TRBJ2-5|.
CASSLDLWSSRRGETQYF
TGTGCCAGCAGTTTAGATCTGTGGTCTAGCAGGAGAGGAGAGACCCAGTACTTC
>TRBV4-3|TRBD2|TRBJ2-1|.
CASSQNGLGAYNEQFF
TGCGCCAGTAGCCAAAACGGACTAGGGGCATACAATGAGCAGTTCTTC
>TRBV11-2|.|TRBJ2-1|many
CASSLDLSSSYNEQFF
TGTGCCAGCAGCTTAGATCTGTCCAGCTCCTACAATGAGCAGTTCTTC
>TRBV11-2|.|TRBJ2-7|.
CVSSSNRKSYEQYF
TGTGTCAGCAGCTCTAACAGGAAGTCCTACGAGCAGTACTTC
>TRBV4-2|.|TRBJ2-7|many
CASSQALATHYEQYF
TGTGCCAGCAGCCAAGCTCTAGCGACCCACTACGAGCAGTACTTC
>TRBV29-1|TRBD2|TRBJ2-3|many
CSVRGLAGGRADTQYF
TGCAGCGTCCGGGGACTAGCGGGAGGGAGGGCAGATACGCAGTATTTT
>TRBV11-2|.|TRBJ2-2|.
CTSSLVRTYPGTEELFF
TGTACCAGCAGCTTAGTTCGGACGTACCCAGGGACCGAGGAGCTGTTTTTT
>TRBV14|TRBD2|TRBJ2-1|.
CASGQRRWQREFIRGHNEQFF
TGTGCCAGCGGCCAACGTCGGTGGCAGCGGGAGTTTATTAGAGGCCACAATGAGCAGTTCTTC
>TRBV10-3|.|TRBJ2-2|.
CAIKGIANTGELVF
TGTGCCATCAAAGGGATAGCGAACACCGGGGAGCTGGTTTTT
>TRBV29-1|.|TRBJ2-7|.
CGVTSSSYEQYF
TGCGGCGTGACTTCATCCTCCTACGAGCAATACTTC
>TRBV11-2|TRBD1|TRBJ1-1|.
CASSTGQGADEAFF
TGTGCCAGCAGCACGGGACAGGGGGCCGATGAAGCTTTCTTT
>TRBV7-8|.|TRBJ2-1|.
CTSSLLGGSVRTDEQFF
TGTACCAGCAGCTTGTTAGGGGGTAGCGTGAGAACCGATGAGCAGTTTTTC
>TRBV28|.|TRBJ1-6|many
CASSRGPEGNSPLHF
TGTGCCAGCAGCCGAGGACCTGAGGGGAATTCACCCCTCCACTTT
>TRBV10-2|.|TRBJ2-7|many
CASSERAGPSYEQYF
TGCGCCAGCAGTGAACGCGCAGGCCCTTCCTACGAGCAGTACTTC
>TRBV6-1|.|TRBJ2-3|.
CASRTNGTSDTQYF
TGTGCCAGCAGGACTAACGGGACCTCAGATACGCAGTACTTT
>TRBV28|.|TRBJ2-5|.
CASSPSVGQLETQYF
TGTGCCAGCAGTCCTAGCGTAGGACAGCTAGAGACCCAGTACTTC
>TRBV29-1|TRBD2|TRBJ2-1|.
CNARSGMSSYNGQFF
TGCAACGCCAGAAGCGGGATGAGCTCCTACAATGGGCAGTTCTTC
>TRBV6-5|TRBD1|TRBJ2-7|many
CASSRDRGSHEQYF
TGTGCCAGCAGTAGGGACAGGGGCTCCCACGAGCAGTACTTC
>TRBV5-6|.|TRBJ1-5|.
CVSSYRDRPYTDTQHF
TGTGTCAGCAGCTACCGGGATAGACCTTACACAGATACGCAGCATTTT
>TRBV5-4|.|TRBJ2-2|.
CASSLEGMGTGELFF
TGTGCCAGCAGCTTAGAGGGCATGGGGACCGGGGAGCTGTTTTTT
>TRBV5-1|.|TRBJ1-1|few
CASSVNRVADTEAFF
TGCGCCAGCAGCGTAAACAGGGTGGCGGACACTGAAGCTTTCTTT
>TRBV5-5|.|TRBJ1-1|.
CASSLYYREAEAFF
TGTGCCAGCAGCTTGTACTACAGGGAGGCCGAAGCTTTCTTT
>TRBV5-5|TRBD1|TRBJ2-2|.
CANILVPQGVVTGELFF
TGTGCCAACATCTTGGTACCACAGGGGGTCGTCACCGGGGAGCTGTTTTTT
>TRBV6-1|.|TRBJ1-1|.
CASSQGVRAGNTGAFF
TGTGCCAGCAGTCAAGGGGTAAGGGCGGGTAACACTGGAGCTTTCTTT
>TRBV30|.|TRBJ2-1|.
CAWSHCGNNEQFF
TGTGCCTGGAGTCACTGCGGGAACAATGAGCAGTTCTTC
>TRBV4-1|.|TRBJ1-4|.
CACSQGDSTEKLYF
TGCGCCTGCAGCCAGGGTGACAGTACCGAAAAACTGTATTTT
>TRBV5-1|.|TRBJ2-7|.
CASSYQTGLRYEQYF
TGCGCCAGTAGCTACCAGACAGGTCTCCGCTACGAGCAGTACTTC
>TRBV11-2|.|TRBJ2-2|.
CASSLATRNTGKLLF
TGTGCCAGCAGTTTAGCGACGCGTAACACCGGGAAGCTGCTTTTT
>TRBV6-6|.|TRBJ1-5|many
CASSFGEYGQPQHF
TGTGCCAGCAGTTTCGGGGAGTATGGTCAGCCCCAGCATTTT
>TRBV11-3|.|TRBJ2-2|.
CASSLDGNTGKLSF
TGTGCCAGCAGCTTAGATGGGAACACCGGGAAGCTGTCTTTT
>TRBV28|TRBD1|TRBJ1-2|.
CASSLEGAYGHTF
TGTGCCAGCAGTTTGGAGGGGGCTTATGGTCACACCTTC
>TRBV11-2|.|TRBJ1-2|once
CAGSLGQVLGYGYTF
TGCGCCGGCAGCTTGGGGCAGGTTCTTGGCTATGGCTACACCTTC
>TRBV6-5|.|TRBJ2-7|.
CAGSDEYEQYF
TGTGCCGGCAGTGACGAATACGAGCAGTACTTC
>TRBV19|.|TRBJ1-1|.
CVSSAGPEGFF
TGTGTCAGTAGTGCCGGGCCTGAAGGTTTCTTT
>TRBV4-2|TRBD2|TRBJ2-7|.
CAGSHIGLAGSHEQYF
TGTGCCGGCAGCCACATAGGGCTAGCGGGATCCCACGAGCAGTACTTC
>TRBV28|.|TRBJ1-1|.
CASSLFSLSGIEAFF
TGTGCCAGCAGTTTATTTTCTCTCTCCGGCATTGAAGCTTTCTTT
>TRBV5-4|.|TRBJ2-7|.
CASSPNGEPYEQYF
TGTGCCAGCAGCCCGAATGGCGAACCCTACGAGCAGTACTTC
>TRBV11-2|.|TRBJ1-5|medium-sized
CASSQGFTGPNQPQHF
TGTGCCAGCAGCCAGGGGTTTACGGGGCCCAATCAGCCCCAGCATTTT